This T cell receptor (beta chain) was recovered during a study of shared clonotypes between healthy human individuals. Findings of the study overall: Larger estimated richness was generally recorded for naive subsets relative to memory subsets.

On this clone: Its target is not known.

The assay was immunoSEQ multiplex PCR, and TCRdb's table has in-frame clones only and misses some. This repertoire shows just over 2,000,000 clones, about 95% found once; its top ten account for 0.9% to 1.4%. Germline V gives CDR1 MGHRA, CDR2 YSYEKL. This CDR3 is 17 amino acids long. V was trimmed by 0 bases and J by 0 bases, leaving 12 bases between them. As defined, naive CD8 cells were CD45RO-negative and positively selected for CCR7, with terminally differentiated effector memory CD45RA+ cells excluded. The chain has TRBV4-1 and TRBJ1-5; no clear D. Sequencing was carried out using naive CD8+ T cells sorted from blood. This sequence originates from a man aged 18 to 29 in good health. CDR3: CASSQDMNGYSNQPQHF. CDR3 nucleotide sequence: TGCGCCAGCAGCCAAGATATGAACGGATATAGCAATCAGCCCCAGCATTTT.